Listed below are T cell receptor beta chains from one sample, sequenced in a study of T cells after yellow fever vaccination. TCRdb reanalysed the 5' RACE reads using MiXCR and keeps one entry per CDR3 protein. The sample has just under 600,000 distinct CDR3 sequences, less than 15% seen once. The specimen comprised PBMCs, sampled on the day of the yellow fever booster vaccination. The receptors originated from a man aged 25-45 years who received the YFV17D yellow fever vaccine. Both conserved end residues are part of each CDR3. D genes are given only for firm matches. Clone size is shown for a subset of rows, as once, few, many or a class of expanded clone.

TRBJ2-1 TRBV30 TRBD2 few CALRGGSSYNEQFF TGTGCCCTGAGGGGCGGGAGCTCCTACAATGAGCAGTTCTTC
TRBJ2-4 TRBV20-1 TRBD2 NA CSAEREKNIQYF TGCAGTGCCGAGCGGGAGAAAAACATTCAGTACTTC
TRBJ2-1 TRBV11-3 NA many CASRNSGSHEQFF TGTGCCAGCAGAAACTCAGGGTCCCATGAGCAGTTCTTC
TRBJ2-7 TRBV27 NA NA CASSLGHQYEQYF TGTGCCAGCAGTTTAGGACATCAGTACGAGCAGTACTTC
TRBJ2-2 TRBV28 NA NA CASSSWTRTGELFF TGTGCCAGCAGTTCTTGGACCCGAACCGGGGAGCTGTTTTTT
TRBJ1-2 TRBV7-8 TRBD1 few CASSLAGGPYGYTF TGTGCCAGCAGCTTAGCAGGGGGCCCCTATGGCTACACCTTC
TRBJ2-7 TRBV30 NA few CAWSSGTSYYEQYF TGTGCCTGGAGTAGTGGGACATCCTACTACGAGCAGTACTTC
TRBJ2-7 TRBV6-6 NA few CASRRQREQYF TGTGCCAGCCGGAGACAGCGCGAGCAGTACTTC
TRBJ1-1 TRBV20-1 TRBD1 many CSGLTGANTEAFF TGCAGTGGCCTTACAGGGGCAAACACTGAAGCTTTCTTT
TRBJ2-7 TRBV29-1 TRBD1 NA CSVEEKGQGPYEQYF TGCAGCGTTGAAGAGAAGGGACAGGGCCCCTACGAGCAGTACTTC
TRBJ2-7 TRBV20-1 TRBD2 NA CSARGLANGLQYF TGCAGTGCTAGGGGACTAGCGAACGGGTTGCAGTACTTC